The rows below give T cell receptor beta chains drawn from one sample of a study of beta chain features in type 1 diabetes. Generated by immunoSEQ multiplex PCR, the TCRdb table keeps only in-frame clones and is missing some. In the table there are around 50,000 clones, about 48% of which are singletons. Specimen: stem cell memory CD4+ T cells from blood. These receptors all come from a young man with type 1 diabetes. Both conserved end residues are part of each CDR3. A D gene is named only where the DNA matches it firmly.

15,TRBV9,NA,TRBJ2-3,TGTGCCAGCAGCGTAGGGAGTAGGGGCCATAATACGCAGTATTTT,CASSVGSRGHNTQYF
14,TRBV5-1,NA,TRBJ1-1,TGCGCCAGCAGCTTGGACGGTAGGAACACTGAAGCTTTCTTT,CASSLDGRNTEAFF
13,TRBV7-7,NA,TRBJ1-1,TGTGCTAGCAGCTTCTCTCTGAACACTGAAGCTTTCTTT,CASSFSLNTEAFF
15,TRBV2,NA,TRBJ1-1,TGTGCCAGCAGTCCTTACCTAATTGGGAACACTGAAGCTTTCTTT,CASSPYLIGNTEAFF
17,TRBV12-2,NA,TRBJ2-1,TGTGCAAGTCGCTCAAAGGGGGGGCGGGAGGAGAACAATGAGCAGTTCTTC,CASRSKGGREENNEQFF
16,TRBV28,TRBD1,TRBJ2-6,TGTGCCAGCACCACCCGGACAGGTACTGGGGCCAACGTCCTGACTTTC,CASTTRTGTGANVLTF
14,TRBV7-2,NA,TRBJ2-1,TGTGCCACCCGGGGCGGGAGAGGGGGCAATGAGCAGTTCTTC,CATRGGRGGNEQFF
15,TRBV18,NA,TRBJ1-5,TGTGCCAGCTCACCCGGACAACCGCGGGGTCAGCCCCAGCATTTT,CASSPGQPRGQPQHF
16,TRBV30,TRBD2,TRBJ2-5,TGTGCCTGGAGTGTGGGCTACGGGCGGCGGGGGGAGACCCAGTACTTC,CAWSVGYGRRGETQYF
15,TRBV5-1,TRBD1,TRBJ1-1,TGCGCCAGCAGCACTAGGACAGGGGGCTACACTGAAGCTTTCTTT,CASSTRTGGYTEAFF
16,TRBV13,NA,TRBJ2-3,TGTGCCAGCAGCTCTTCGCTCGGCGGGAGCACAGATACGCAGTATTTT,CASSSSLGGSTDTQYF
14,TRBV28,NA,TRBJ2-7,TGTGCCAGCAGTTTAGGGCAGGGAAATCGGGAGCAGTACTTC,CASSLGQGNREQYF